These T cell receptor beta chains were read from a single sample in a study of OX40 agonist ivuxolimab in advanced cancers. Data came from immunoSEQ multiplex PCR; TCRdb stores just in-frame clones and leaves some out. The top ten clones hold around 3.3% of a sample with some 43,000 clones, 88% of them seen once. The sample consisted of CD4+ or CD8+ T cells sorted from blood, taken in a trial of the OX40 agonist ivuxolimab. Receptors originate from an adult with an advanced solid tumor such as melanoma, head and neck, liver or kidney cancer. The CDR3 runs from the conserved cysteine through the conserved F or W. Expanded clones get a size class; other rows say once, few or many, or leave the size out.

clone_size j_call v_call cdr3_aa
. TRBJ1-2 TRBV4-3 CASSPYHSRALGYTF
. TRBJ1-2 TRBV7-9 CASSGGMGGQSYGYTF
. TRBJ2-3 TRBV30 CAWAKGGGTDTQYF
. TRBJ2-6 TRBV7-6 CASSPGGSGANVLTF
. TRBJ2-2 TRBV5-1 CASSPGQVSNTGELFF
. TRBJ2-5 TRBV9 CASSARTGTQETQYF
. TRBJ1-1 TRBV4-1 CASSLKNRETEAFF
few TRBJ1-3 TRBV5-4 CASSDPSSGTVGNTIYF
. TRBJ2-3 TRBV28 CASTSSLDTDTQYF
. TRBJ1-6 TRBV7-2 CASSLNTHNSPLHF
. TRBJ2-5 TRBV5-1 CASSPNGGAGETQYF
. TRBJ2-3 TRBV18 CASSPRLASDTQYF
. TRBJ2-3 TRBV7-3 CASSDSRSTDTQYF
. TRBJ1-4 TRBV18 CASSPGQRNEKLFF
. TRBJ2-1 TRBV18 CASSPRRTSGYNEQFF
. TRBJ1-6 TRBV19 CASSISEQTINSPLHF
. TRBJ2-3 TRBV15 CATSREYGLQDTQYF
. TRBJ2-5 TRBV6-6 CASSLGRQSGTQYF
. TRBJ1-1 TRBV30 CAWSARRGGTEAFF
few TRBJ1-6 TRBV4-1 CASSQGGRSSSPLHF
once TRBJ1-5 TRBV7-2 CASSLGGGNQPQHF
once TRBJ2-7 TRBV6-6 CASSPRTNYEQYF
. TRBJ1-1 TRBV5-6 CASSFFNSIKQNTEAFF
. TRBJ2-1 TRBV19 CASSLTSGGPNEQFF
. TRBJ1-3 TRBV21-1 CASSTNPRAPSDTIYF
. TRBJ2-7 TRBV6-6 CASRPGTGSYEQYF
. TRBJ2-1 TRBV7-9 CASSSSGWDNEQFF
. TRBJ1-2 TRBV5-1 CASSFSPGADYGYTF
. TRBJ2-7 TRBV9 CASSVGPGSYEQYF
few TRBJ1-5 TRBV10-3 CAISESRQPGNQPQHF
once TRBJ1-2 TRBV28 CASSPVGQGLSGYTF
. TRBJ2-1 TRBV11-3 CASSLVSTGGNEQFF
. TRBJ1-2 TRBV6-1 CASINGGGSSGYTF
. TRBJ2-4 TRBV1 CTHGPGTHIQYF
. TRBJ1-1 TRBV6-5 CASSYSKNTEAFF
. TRBJ2-5 TRBV27 CASRAVSGDLTLKTQYF
few TRBJ1-6 TRBV4-2 CASSQVQNSVTNNSPLHF
. TRBJ1-1 TRBV5-1 CASSWGREGSQVEAFF
. TRBJ2-3 TRBV18 CASSLHRYPSTDTQYF
. TRBJ2-7 TRBV4-1 CASSQVGRGMHEQYF
. TRBJ2-3 TRBV9 CASSVDQRGLDTQYF
few TRBJ1-1 TRBV19 CASTPGGSEAFF
. TRBJ2-5 TRBV19 CASSVGLAERETQYF
. TRBJ2-7 TRBV11-2 CASRQGTSGSLSYEQYF
. TRBJ1-4 TRBV28 CASSTPNEKLFF
. TRBJ2-1 TRBV9 CASSVGSLNEQFF
. TRBJ2-1 TRBV7-6 CASSLVQGARGEQFF